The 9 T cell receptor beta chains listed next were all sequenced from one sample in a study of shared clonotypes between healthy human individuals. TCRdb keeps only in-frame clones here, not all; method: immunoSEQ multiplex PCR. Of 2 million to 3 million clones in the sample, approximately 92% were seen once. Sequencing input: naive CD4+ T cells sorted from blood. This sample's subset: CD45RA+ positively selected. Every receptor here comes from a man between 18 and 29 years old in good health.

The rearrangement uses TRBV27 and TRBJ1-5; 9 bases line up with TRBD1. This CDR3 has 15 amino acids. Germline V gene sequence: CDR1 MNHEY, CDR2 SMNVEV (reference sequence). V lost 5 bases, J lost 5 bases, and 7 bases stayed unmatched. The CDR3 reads CASSPRDRVDQPQHF. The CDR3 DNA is TGTGCCAGCAGTCCGCGGGACAGGGTTGATCAGCCCCAGCATTTT.

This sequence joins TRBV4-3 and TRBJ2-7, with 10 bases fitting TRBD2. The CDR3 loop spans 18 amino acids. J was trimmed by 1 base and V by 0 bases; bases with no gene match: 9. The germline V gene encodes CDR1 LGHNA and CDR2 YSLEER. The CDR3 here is CASSQEGSSSGSSYEQYF. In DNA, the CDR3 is TGCGCCAGCAGCCAAGAGGGTTCGTCTAGCGGGAGTTCCTACGAGCAGTACTTC.

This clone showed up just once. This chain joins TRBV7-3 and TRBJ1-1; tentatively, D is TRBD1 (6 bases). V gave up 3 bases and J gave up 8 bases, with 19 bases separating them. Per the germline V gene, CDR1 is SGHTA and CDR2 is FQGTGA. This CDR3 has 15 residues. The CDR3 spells CASSFQTDRRGEAFF. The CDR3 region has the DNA TGTGCCAGCAGCTTTCAGACAGACAGGAGGGGAGAAGCTTTCTTT.

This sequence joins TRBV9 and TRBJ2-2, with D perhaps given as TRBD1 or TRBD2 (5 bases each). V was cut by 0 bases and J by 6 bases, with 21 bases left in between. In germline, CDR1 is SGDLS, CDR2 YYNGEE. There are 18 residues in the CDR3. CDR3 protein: CASSVVPDGARGPGELFF. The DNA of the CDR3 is TGTGCCAGCAGCGTAGTGCCCGATGGGGCTCGGGGCCCCGGGGAGCTGTTTTTT. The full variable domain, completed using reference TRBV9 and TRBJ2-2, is DSGVTQTPKHLITATGQRVTLRCSPRSGDLSVYWYQQSLDQGLQFLIQYYNGEERAKGNILERFSAQQFPDLHSELNLSSLELGDSALYFCASSVVPDGARGPGELFFGEGSRLTVL.

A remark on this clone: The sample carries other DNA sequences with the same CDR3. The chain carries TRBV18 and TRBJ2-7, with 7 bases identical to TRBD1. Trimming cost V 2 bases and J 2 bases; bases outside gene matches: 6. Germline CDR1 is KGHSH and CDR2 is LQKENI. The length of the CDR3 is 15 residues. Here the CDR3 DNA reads TGTGCCAGCTCACCAGGGGCAGGGGGAACCTACGAGCAGTACTTC. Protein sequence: CASSPGAGGTYEQYF.

CDR3 coding DNA: TGTGCCAGCAGCTCAAGGCCCGACTCAGGAGAGACCCAGTACTTC. Protein: CASSSRPDSGETQYF. This chain uses TRBV5-4 with TRBJ2-5; the D is unclear. The length of the CDR3 is 15 residues. The germline V gene has CDR1 SGHNT and CDR2 YYREEE (reference sequence). V was cut by 3 bases and J by 4 bases, with 16 bases left in between.

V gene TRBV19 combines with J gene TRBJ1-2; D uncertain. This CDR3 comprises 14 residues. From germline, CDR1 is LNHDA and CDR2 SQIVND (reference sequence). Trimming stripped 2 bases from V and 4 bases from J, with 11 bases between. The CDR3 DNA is TGTGCCAGTAGTATAAAGAGTCAGAGCTATGGCTACACCTTC. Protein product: CASSIKSQSYGYTF.

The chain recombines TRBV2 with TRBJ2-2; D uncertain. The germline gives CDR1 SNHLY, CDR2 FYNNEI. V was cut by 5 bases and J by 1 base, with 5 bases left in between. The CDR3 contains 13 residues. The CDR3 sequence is CASSPVNTGELFF. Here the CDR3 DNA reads TGTGCCAGCAGTCCAGTGAACACCGGGGAGCTGTTTTTT.

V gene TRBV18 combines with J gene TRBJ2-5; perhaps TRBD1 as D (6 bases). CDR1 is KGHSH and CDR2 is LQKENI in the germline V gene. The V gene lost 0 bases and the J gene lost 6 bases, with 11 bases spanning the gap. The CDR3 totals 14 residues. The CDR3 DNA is TGTGCCAGCTCACCACCACAGGGTCAGAAGACCCAGTACTTC. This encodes CASSPPQGQKTQYF. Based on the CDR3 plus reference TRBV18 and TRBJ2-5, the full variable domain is NAGVMQNPRHLVRRRGQEARLRCSPMKGHSHVYWYRQLPEEGLKFMVYLQKENIIDESGMPKERFSAEFPKEGPSILRIQQVVRGDSAAYFCASSPPQGQKTQYFGPGTRLLVL.